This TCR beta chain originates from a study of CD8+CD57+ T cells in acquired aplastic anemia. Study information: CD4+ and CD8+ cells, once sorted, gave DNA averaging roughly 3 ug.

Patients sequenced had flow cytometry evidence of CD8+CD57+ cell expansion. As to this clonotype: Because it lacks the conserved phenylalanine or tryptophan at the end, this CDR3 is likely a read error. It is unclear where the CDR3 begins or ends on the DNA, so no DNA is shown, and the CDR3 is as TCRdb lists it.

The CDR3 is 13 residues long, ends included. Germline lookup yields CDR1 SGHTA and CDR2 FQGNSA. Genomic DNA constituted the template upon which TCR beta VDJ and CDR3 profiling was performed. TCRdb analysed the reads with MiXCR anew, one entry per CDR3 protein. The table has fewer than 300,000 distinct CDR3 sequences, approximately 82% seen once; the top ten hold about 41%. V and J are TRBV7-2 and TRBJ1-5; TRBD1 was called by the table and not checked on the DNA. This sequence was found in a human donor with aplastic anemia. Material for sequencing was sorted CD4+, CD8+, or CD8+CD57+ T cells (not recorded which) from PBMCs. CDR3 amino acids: CASSFGGDGTALS.